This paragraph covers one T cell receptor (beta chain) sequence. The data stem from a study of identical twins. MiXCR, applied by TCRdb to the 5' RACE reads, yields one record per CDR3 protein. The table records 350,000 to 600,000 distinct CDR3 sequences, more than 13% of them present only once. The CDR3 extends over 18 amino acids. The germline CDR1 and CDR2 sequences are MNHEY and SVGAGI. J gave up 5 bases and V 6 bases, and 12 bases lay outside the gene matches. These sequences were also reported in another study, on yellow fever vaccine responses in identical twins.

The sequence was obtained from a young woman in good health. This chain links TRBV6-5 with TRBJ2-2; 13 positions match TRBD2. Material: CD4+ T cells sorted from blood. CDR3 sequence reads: CASRYTSGRAVRTGELFF. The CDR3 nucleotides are TGTGCCAGCAGATACACTAGCGGGAGGGCCGTAAGAACCGGGGAGCTGTTTTTT.